The clone carrying this T cell receptor (beta chain) was seen ten or more times. Its antigen is still unknown. This sample is drawn from a study of identical twins. Points from the study as a whole: Sequences that were beta out-of-frame showed weaker excess twin sharing.

With template switching, a universal primer site was added, and the cDNA carried unique molecular identifiers. TCRdb re-called the 5' RACE reads with MiXCR, one entry per CDR3 protein. The profile covers a few hundred thousand distinct CDR3 sequences, with under 9% appearing a single time and about 2.1% taken by the ten largest. V was pared by 6 bases and J by 3 bases, with 2 bases of the junction left unmatched. The CDR3 totals 15 residues. Another study also made use of these data, one on yellow fever vaccine responses in identical twins.

This receptor was identified in a woman younger than 30 in good health. The rearrangement uses TRBV12-3 or TRBV12-4 and TRBJ2-2; 12 positions agree with TRBD2. Sequenced: memory (CD45RO+) T cells sorted from blood. CDR3: CASSRTSGDTGELFF. In nucleotides, the CDR3 is TGTGCCAGCAGCCGGACTAGCGGGGACACCGGGGAGCTGTTTTTT.